The 20 T cell receptor beta chains listed next were all sequenced from one sample in a study of T cells after yellow fever vaccination. TCRdb reprocessed the 5' RACE reads via MiXCR and lists one record per CDR3 protein. The repertoire has approximately 170,000 distinct CDR3 sequences, approximately 10% of them found once; the top ten carry 36%. The sequences come from CD8+ T cells sorted from PBMCs, collected 15 days after the yellow fever booster vaccination. These receptors came from a man between 18 and 35 years old who received the YFV17D yellow fever vaccine.

In its sample, this clonotype was seen a few times. This CDR3 is CASSQDLAGYEQFF. The CDR3 DNA follows: TGTGCCAGCAGCCAAGATTTAGCCGGTTATGAGCAGTTCTTC. The chain employs TRBV3-1 and TRBJ2-1; D gene uncertain. Trimming shortened V by 0 bases and J by 8 bases, and 11 bases separated the two germline ends. Germline CDR1 LGHDT, CDR2 YNNKEL (reference sequence). This CDR3 has 14 amino acids.

The chain links TRBV7-9 to TRBJ2-1; TRBD1 or TRBD2 may be the D gene (5 bases each). The CDR3 length is 12 residues. Germline V gene data show CDR1 as SEHNR and CDR2 as FQNEAQ (reference sequence). Deletions cut 8 bases from V and 9 bases from J, with 14 bases between. CDR3 DNA: TGTGCCAGCCGAGTACCAGGGAGTGAGCAGTTCTTC. Residues: CASRVPGSEQFF.

The rearrangement uses TRBV6-1 and TRBJ2-1; 7 bases fit TRBD1. The CDR3 runs 15 residues. CDR1 is MNHNS and CDR2 is SASEGT in the germline V gene. Losses at the gene ends were 3 bases for V and 4 bases for J; bases not matched to a gene: 6. The CDR3 DNA follows: TGTGCCAGCAGTGATCGACAGGGCGATTACAATGAGCAGTTCTTC. Its protein is CASSDRQGDYNEQFF.

This clonotype has only a few counts. V gene TRBV11-2 combines with J gene TRBJ2-6; a possible D gene is TRBD2 (5 bases). There are 15 residues in the CDR3. V was shortened by 4 bases and J by 1 base, with 8 bases between the two germline ends. Germline CDR1 and CDR2: SGHAT and FQNNGV. CDR3 loop: CASSSGFSGANVLTF. The CDR3 coding sequence is TGTGCCAGCAGCTCGGGGTTTTCTGGGGCCAACGTCCTGACTTTC.

This chain joins TRBV4-1 and TRBJ2-1; D perhaps matches TRBD2 (5 bases). Germline CDR1 reads MGHRA; CDR2 reads YSYEKL. V gave up 4 bases and J gave up 0 bases, with 10 bases separating them. There are 15 residues in the CDR3. The CDR3 loop reads CASSPSPSSYNEQFF. Written as DNA, the CDR3 is TGCGCCAGCAGCCCTAGCCCTAGCTCCTACAATGAGCAGTTCTTC.

This clonotype showed up just a few times. The chain joins TRBV10-2 to TRBJ2-1, with D unresolved. Germline V CDR1 and CDR2: WSHSY, SAAADI. The V end lost 4 bases, the J end lost 0 bases, and 13 bases lay between the germline ends. The CDR3 sequence is 16 residues long. CDR3 nucleotides: TGCGCCAGCAGTGTTGACGGTGCCAGCTCCTACAATGAGCAGTTCTTC. Protein: CASSVDGASSYNEQFF.

By sample share, this clonotype is medium-sized. The gene calls are TRBV20-1 and TRBJ2-3; TRBD1 agrees at 9 bases. The CDR3 runs 13 residues. Germline V CDR1 and CDR2: DFQATT, SNEGSKA (reference sequence). Trimming removed 1 base from V and 4 bases from J; junction bases left unmatched: 0. CDR3 amino acids: CSARGDRADTQYF. The CDR3 DNA reads TGCAGTGCTAGAGGGGACAGGGCAGATACGCAGTATTTT.

In this sample, this clonotype turned up many times. CDR3 protein: CASSLGFEAFF. The CDR3 region has the DNA TGTGCCAGCAGCTTGGGGTTTGAAGCTTTCTTT. The rearrangement links TRBV7-2 to TRBJ1-1; no clear D gene. The CDR3 is made up of 11 amino acids. The germline V and J ends were trimmed by 3 bases and 7 bases, with 6 bases remaining between them. CDR1 SGHTA and CDR2 FQGNSA come from the germline V gene. Together with reference TRBV7-2 and TRBJ1-1, the CDR3 gives the full variable domain: GAGVSQSPSNKVTEKGKDVELRCDPISGHTALYWYRQSLGQGLEFLIYFQGNSAPDKSGLPSDRFSAERTGGSVSTLTIQRTQQEDSAVYLCASSLGFEAFFGQGTRLTVV.

This clonotype was counted many times. This chain uses TRBV7-2 with TRBJ1-1, with 9 bases matching TRBD1. The CDR3 spans 15 residues. Looked up from germline, CDR1 is SGHTA and CDR2 is FQGNSA. V was clipped by 4 bases and J by 2 bases; unmatched bases: 5. CDR3 bases: TGTGCCAGCAGCTATCTGGGACAGGGAAACACTGAAGCTTTCTTT. It is translated as CASSYLGQGNTEAFF.

In its sample, this clonotype was seen many times. The chain links TRBV25-1 to TRBJ1-2; the D gene is possibly TRBD1 (6 bases). V was clipped by 7 bases and J by 3 bases, with 15 bases between them. Germline CDR1 and CDR2: MGHDK and SYGVNS. The CDR3 length is 14 residues. The CDR3 region is CASTSQDSYYGYTF. The CDR3 DNA reads as TGTGCCAGCACCAGCCAGGACAGCTACTATGGCTACACCTTC.

The chain employs TRBV7-9 and TRBJ1-2, with D uncertain. V was pared by 6 bases and J by 8 bases, with 22 bases between. Germline CDR1 SEHNR, CDR2 FQNEAQ (reference sequence). The CDR3 runs 15 residues. In DNA form, the CDR3 reads TGTGCCAGCAGGTCCGGGCAGGACCCTGCTGAAGGCTACACCTTC. Protein: CASRSGQDPAEGYTF.

This clonotype was counted a few times. The chain has TRBV7-9 and TRBJ1-5, with no clear D. Looked up from germline, CDR1 is SEHNR and CDR2 is FQNEAQ (reference sequence). The CDR3 spans 13 residues. V lost 3 bases and J 4 bases, leaving 7 bases between the germline ends. The CDR3 region is CASSFGENQPQHF. Here the CDR3 DNA reads TGTGCCAGCAGCTTCGGAGAAAATCAGCCCCAGCATTTT.

A few counts support this clonotype. The chain links TRBV29-1 to TRBJ1-2; D is undetermined. Germline CDR1 and CDR2: SQVTM and ANQGSEA. This CDR3 has 14 amino acids. V was clipped by 3 bases and J by 1 base, with 12 bases between them. The CDR3 here is CSVDDTGFNYGYTF. The CDR3, as DNA: TGCAGCGTTGATGATACGGGGTTTAACTATGGCTACACCTTC.

The chain has TRBV3-1 and TRBJ2-4, with unresolved D. V gave up 1 base and J gave up 3 bases, with 13 bases separating them. There are 16 residues in the CDR3. Germline CDR1 is LGHDT and CDR2 is YNNKEL (reference sequence). CDR3 bases: TGTGCCAGCAGCCAAGTTCTGCTAGGCAGCAAAAACATTCAGTACTTC. As protein: CASSQVLLGSKNIQYF.

V usage is TRBV24-1 and J usage is TRBJ1-2; 7 bases fit TRBD1. The CDR3 spans 15 residues. Germline V gene lookup returns CDR1 KGHDR and CDR2 SFDVKD. Germline trimming cut 2 bases from V and 3 bases from J; bases unmatched to any gene: 5. The CDR3 DNA reads TGTGCCACCAGTGATTCGTCAGGGGGGTACTATGGCTACACCTTC. Its protein is CATSDSSGGYYGYTF.

This clonotype occurred a few times. The rearrangement uses TRBV30 and TRBJ1-1; D perhaps matches TRBD1 (5 bases). Trimming took 2 bases from V and 1 from J, leaving 11 bases between them. CDR1 and CDR2 (germline): GTSNPN, SVGIG (reference sequence). The CDR3 has 14 residues. Here the CDR3 reads CAWSLGGENTEAFF. CDR3 bases: TGTGCCTGGAGTTTGGGGGGAGAGAACACTGAAGCTTTCTTT. Combining the CDR3 with reference TRBV30 and TRBJ1-1 gives the whole variable domain SQTIHQWPATLVQPVGSPLSLECTVEGTSNPNLYWYRQAAGRGLQLLFYSVGIGQISSEVPQNLSASRPQDRQFILSSKKLLLSDSGFYLCAWSLGGENTEAFFGQGTRLTVV.

This clonotype appeared a few times. This chain uses TRBV6-2 or TRBV6-3 with TRBJ2-4; D gene ambiguous. CDR1 and CDR2 (germline): MNHEY, SVGEGT. The CDR3 extends over 15 amino acids. With 9 bases removed from V and 1 base from J, the gap between germline ends came to 16 bases. The CDR3 DNA follows: TGTGCCAGTTCCCTTCCCGGTGGGGCCAAAAACATTCAGTACTTC. Its protein is CASSLPGGAKNIQYF.

This clonotype appeared a few times. The chain links TRBV7-2 to TRBJ1-5; TRBD1 is a possible D gene (6 bases). In germline, CDR1 is SGHTA, CDR2 FQGNSA. Trimming took off 5 bases at V and 3 bases at J, with 17 bases between the two ends. The length of the CDR3 is 16 residues. CDR3 amino acids: CASSLTGTTYNQPQHF. CDR3 bases: TGTGCCAGCAGCCTAACCGGGACAACGTACAATCAGCCCCAGCATTTT.

This clonotype was seen more than once but under ten times. This chain links TRBV7-7 with TRBJ2-1; tentatively, D is TRBD1 (6 bases). CDR1 is SSHAT and CDR2 is FNYEAQ in the germline V gene (reference sequence). V was pared by 3 bases and J by 10 bases, with 13 bases between. The CDR3 is made up of 13 amino acids. The CDR3 loop reads CASSFGQPGEQFF. CDR3 DNA sequence: TGTGCCAGCAGCTTTGGACAGCCCGGGGAGCAGTTCTTC. The complete variable domain, with remaining parts taken from reference TRBV7-7 and TRBJ2-1, reads GAGVSQSPRYKVTKRGQDVTLRCDPISSHATLYWYQQALGQGPEFLTYFNYEAQPDKSGLPSDRFSAERPEGSISTLTIQRTEQRDSAMYRCASSFGQPGEQFFGPGTRLTVL.

The sample holds many counts of this clonotype. This chain links TRBV7-9 with TRBJ2-1; D gene unclear. Germline lookup yields CDR1 SEHNR and CDR2 FQNEAQ (reference sequence). CDR3 size: 15 residues. V was trimmed by 1 base and J by 12 bases, leaving 19 bases between them. The CDR3 region has the DNA TGTGCCAGCAGCTTAGTTTACCCCGGCCCTGATTGGCAGTTCTTC. The encoded protein is CASSLVYPGPDWQFF.